This entry concerns a single TCR beta chain. Its antigen is currently unknown. The data stem from a study of response to subunit inactivated influenza vaccine. Overall study results and limits: The authors suggested that every seasonal influenza vaccination recruits few new T cells.

TCRdb re-called the RT-PCR reads with MiXCR, one entry per CDR3 protein. This table holds around 480,000 distinct CDR3 sequences, roughly 9.8% found once. This CDR3 is 16 amino acids long. With V trimmed by 6 bases and J by 4 bases, 13 bases remained unmatched. The germline V gene has CDR1 MNHEY and CDR2 SVGEGT. The receptor's source is a man over 45 who received an inactivated influenza vaccine. The chain links TRBV6-2 or TRBV6-3 to TRBJ2-5, with TRBD2 matching 8 bases. Sequences were derived from PBMCs from blood, sampled around seven weeks after vaccination. CDR3 DNA: TGTGCCAGCAGACATAGTATTCGGGGGGGCGGAGAGACCCAGTACTTC. Translation gives CASRHSIRGGGETQYF.